This T cell receptor beta chain originates from a study of T-cell memory formation after mild COVID-19. On the study more broadly: TCR clustering was largely donor specific. Study-wide results and limits: CD4/CD8 balance characterized clones contracting day 15 to 85, and CD4+ skew characterized later expanders. The study detected some responding clones in pre-infection memory, suggesting cross-reactive memory joined.

This CDR3 is built from 13 residues. V was cut by 7 bases and J by 3 bases, with 13 bases left in between. There are many counts of this clonotype. The antigen is not known. Via MiXCR, TCRdb re-called the 5' RACE reads, giving one row per CDR3 protein. Among a few hundred thousand distinct CDR3 sequences listed, more than 15% were seen once. The source material was PBMCs or a T cell subset sorted from them (not recorded which). This receptor was taken from a man aged 18 to 35 who had mild COVID-19 (a few samples of this study predate the infection). Cell type and time point are not known. V gene TRBV12-3 or TRBV12-4 combines with J gene TRBJ2-7; D unclear. Here the CDR3 reads CASKNTGSYEQYF. The DNA of the CDR3 is TGTGCCAGCAAAAACACGGGTAGCTACGAGCAGTACTTC.